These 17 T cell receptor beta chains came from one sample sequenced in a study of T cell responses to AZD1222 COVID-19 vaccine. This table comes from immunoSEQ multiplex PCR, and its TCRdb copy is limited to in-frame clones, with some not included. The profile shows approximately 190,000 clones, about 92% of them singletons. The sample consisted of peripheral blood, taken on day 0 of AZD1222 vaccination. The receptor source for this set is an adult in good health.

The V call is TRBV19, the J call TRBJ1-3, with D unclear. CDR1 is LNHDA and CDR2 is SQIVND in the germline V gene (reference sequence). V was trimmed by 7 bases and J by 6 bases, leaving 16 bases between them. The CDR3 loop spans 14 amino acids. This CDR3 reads CASTLDLPENTIYF. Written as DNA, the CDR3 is TGTGCCAGTACTTTGGACCTACCAGAAAACACCATATATTTT.

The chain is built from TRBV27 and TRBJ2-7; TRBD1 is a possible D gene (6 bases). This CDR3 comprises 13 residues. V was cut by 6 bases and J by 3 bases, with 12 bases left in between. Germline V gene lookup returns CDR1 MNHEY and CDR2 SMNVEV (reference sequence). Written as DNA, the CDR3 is TGTGCCAGCAGCCGGGACAACTTCTACGAGCAGTACTTC. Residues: CASSRDNFYEQYF.

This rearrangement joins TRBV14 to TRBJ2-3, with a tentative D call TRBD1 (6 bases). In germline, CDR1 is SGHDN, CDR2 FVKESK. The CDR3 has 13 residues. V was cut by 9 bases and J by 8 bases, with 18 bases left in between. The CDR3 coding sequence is TGTGCCAGTGGGGGCCGTGGGGCAGGTACGCAGTATTTT. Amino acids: CASGGRGAGTQYF.

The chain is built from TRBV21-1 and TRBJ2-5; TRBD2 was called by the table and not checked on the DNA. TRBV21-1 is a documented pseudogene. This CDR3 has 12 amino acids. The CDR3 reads CASSALEETQYF. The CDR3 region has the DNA TGTGCCAGCAGCGCCCTTGAGGAGACCCAGTACTTC.

CDR3 residues: CAIRHGPMNTEAFF. The CDR3 region has the DNA TGTGCCATCCGCCACGGACCGATGAACACTGAAGCTTTCTTT. The V call is TRBV10-3, the J call TRBJ1-1; D is unclear. The V end lost 8 bases, the J end lost 0 bases, and 13 bases lay between the germline ends. The germline V gene encodes CDR1 ENHRY and CDR2 SYGVKD. This CDR3 is 14 amino acids long.

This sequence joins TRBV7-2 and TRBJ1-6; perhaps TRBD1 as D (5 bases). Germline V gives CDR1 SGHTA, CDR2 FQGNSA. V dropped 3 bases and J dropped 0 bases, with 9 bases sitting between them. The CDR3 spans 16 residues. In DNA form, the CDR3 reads TGTGCCAGCAGCTTCCGGGGGAGCTCCTATAATTCACCCCTCCACTTT. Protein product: CASSFRGSSYNSPLHF.

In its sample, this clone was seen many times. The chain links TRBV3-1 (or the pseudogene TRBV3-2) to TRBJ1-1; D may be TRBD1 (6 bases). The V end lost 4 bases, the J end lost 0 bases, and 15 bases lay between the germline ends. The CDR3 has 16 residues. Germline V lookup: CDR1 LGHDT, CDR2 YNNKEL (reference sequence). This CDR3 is CASSLFTGRLNTEAFF. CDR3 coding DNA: TGTGCCAGCAGCCTCTTTACAGGGCGACTGAACACTGAAGCTTTCTTT.

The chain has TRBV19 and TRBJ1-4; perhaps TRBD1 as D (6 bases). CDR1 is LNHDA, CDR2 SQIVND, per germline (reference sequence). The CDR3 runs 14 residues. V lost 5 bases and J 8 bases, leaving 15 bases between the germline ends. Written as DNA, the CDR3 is TGTGCCAGTAGTCTTGACAGGCAACCCGAAAAACTGTTTTTT. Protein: CASSLDRQPEKLFF.

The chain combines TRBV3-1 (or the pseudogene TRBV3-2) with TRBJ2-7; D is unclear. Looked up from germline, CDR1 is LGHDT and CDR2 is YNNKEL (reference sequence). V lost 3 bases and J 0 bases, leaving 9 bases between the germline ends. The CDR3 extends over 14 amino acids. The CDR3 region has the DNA TGTGCCAGCAGCCATTATCGGGTCTCCTACGAGCAGTACTTC. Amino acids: CASSHYRVSYEQYF.

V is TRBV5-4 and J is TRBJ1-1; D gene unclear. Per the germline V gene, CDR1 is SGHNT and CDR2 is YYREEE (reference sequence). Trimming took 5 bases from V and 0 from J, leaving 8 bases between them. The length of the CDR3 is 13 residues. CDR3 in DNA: TGTGCCAGCAGGATCCAGCTGAACACTGAAGCTTTCTTT. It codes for CASRIQLNTEAFF.

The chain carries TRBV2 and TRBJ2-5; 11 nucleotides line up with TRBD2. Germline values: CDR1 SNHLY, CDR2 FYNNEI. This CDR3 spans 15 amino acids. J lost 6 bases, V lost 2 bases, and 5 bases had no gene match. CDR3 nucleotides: TGTGCCAGCAGTGAAACTAGCGGGGGTGCGAAGACCCAGTACTTC. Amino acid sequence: CASSETSGGAKTQYF.

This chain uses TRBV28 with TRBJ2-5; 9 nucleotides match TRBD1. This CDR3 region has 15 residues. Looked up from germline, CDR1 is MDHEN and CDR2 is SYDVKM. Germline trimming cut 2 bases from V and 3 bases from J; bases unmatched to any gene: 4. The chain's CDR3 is CASSLRDRAEETQYF. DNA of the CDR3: TGTGCCAGCAGTTTACGGGACAGGGCAGAAGAGACCCAGTACTTC.

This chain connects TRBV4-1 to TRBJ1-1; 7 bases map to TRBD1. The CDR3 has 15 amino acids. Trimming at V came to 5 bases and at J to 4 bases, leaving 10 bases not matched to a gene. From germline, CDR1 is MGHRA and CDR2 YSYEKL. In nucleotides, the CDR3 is TGCGCCAGCAGCGAGGGCGACAGGGCGGGCACTGAAGCTTTCTTT. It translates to CASSEGDRAGTEAFF.

As DNA, the CDR3 is TGTGCCAGTAGTAAAACAGGGGGGTACTATGAGCAGTTCTTC. Its protein product is CASSKTGGYYEQFF. This chain links TRBV19 with TRBJ2-1; 8 bases line up with TRBD1. V lost 4 bases to trimming and J lost 8 bases; unmatched junction nucleotides: 7. CDR3 length: 14 residues. Germline V lookup: CDR1 LNHDA, CDR2 SQIVND (reference sequence).

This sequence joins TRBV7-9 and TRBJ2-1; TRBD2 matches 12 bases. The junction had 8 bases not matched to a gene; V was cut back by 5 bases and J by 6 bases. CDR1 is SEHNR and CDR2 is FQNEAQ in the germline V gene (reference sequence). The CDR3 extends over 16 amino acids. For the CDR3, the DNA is TGTGCCAGCAGCGCAAGACTAGCGGGGGATATCAATGAGCAGTTCTTC. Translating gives CASSARLAGDINEQFF.

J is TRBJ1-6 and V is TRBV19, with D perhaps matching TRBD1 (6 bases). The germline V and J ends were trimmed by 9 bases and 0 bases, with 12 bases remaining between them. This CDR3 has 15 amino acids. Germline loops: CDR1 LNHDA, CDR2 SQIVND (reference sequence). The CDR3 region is CASTGARSYNSPLHF. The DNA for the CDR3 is TGTGCCAGCACGGGGGCTCGCTCCTATAATTCACCCCTCCACTTT.

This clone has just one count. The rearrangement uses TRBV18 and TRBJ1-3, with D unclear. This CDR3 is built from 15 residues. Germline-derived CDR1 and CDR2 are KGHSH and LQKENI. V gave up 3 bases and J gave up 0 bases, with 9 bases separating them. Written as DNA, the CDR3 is TGTGCCAGCTCACCCTCTTCGATCTCTGGAAACACCATATATTTT. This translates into CASSPSSISGNTIYF.